These T cell receptor beta chains were read from a single sample in a study of T cell repertoires in cytomegalovirus infection. TCRdb used MiXCR to reprocess the reads, holding one entry per CDR3 protein. The sample includes fewer than 1,000,000 distinct CDR3 sequences, roughly 30% of them seen just once. Their antigens are not known. This sample comprised cultured CD8+ T cells from PBMCs, obtained from culture after CMV antigen stimulation. The receptor set was obtained from a human donor in good health (CMV status not recorded). Some clones in this sample may be carry-over from other donors' samples. The CDR3 runs from the conserved cysteine through the conserved F or W. The D gene is left open where the match is weak. Where a row states a size, it is once, few, many or the class of an expanded clone; other rows omit it.

size	J	D	V	DNA	CDR3
.	TRBJ2-1	TRBD2	TRBV28	TGTGCCAGCAGTTTCCCGGAGCGGGGGACCTCCTACAATGAGCAGTTCTTC	CASSFPERGTSYNEQFF
.	TRBJ2-2	.	TRBV13	TGTGCCAGCCAGGAGGGGACCGGGGAGCTGTTTTTT	CASQEGTGELFF
.	TRBJ1-5	.	TRBV28	TGTGCCAGCAGTTTTTCATACAGGGGCAATCAGCCCCAGCATTTT	CASSFSYRGNQPQHF
few	TRBJ1-1	.	TRBV27	TGTGCCACCGGGAATGTGGCGAACACTGAAGCTTTCTTT	CATGNVANTEAFF
few	TRBJ2-7	TRBD2	TRBV6-1	TGTGCCAGCAGTGAGCGCGGGGGGTACGAGCAGTACTTC	CASSERGGYEQYF
.	TRBJ2-1	.	TRBV19	TGTGCCAGTAGTATAGTCCAGGGGCCTAATGAGCAGTTCTTC	CASSIVQGPNEQFF
many	TRBJ2-5	TRBD2	TRBV7-8	TGTGCCAGCAGCTTAGTAACTAGCGGACAAGAGACCCAGTACTTC	CASSLVTSGQETQYF
.	TRBJ1-5	TRBD1	TRBV12-3/TRBV12-4	TGTGCCAGCAGCTTTGGCGACAGGGGCGGCTATAGCAATCAGCCCCAGCATTTT	CASSFGDRGGYSNQPQHF
.	TRBJ1-2	.	TRBV2	TGTGCCAGCAGTGAAGCGTACGACATCGATGGCTACACCTTC	CASSEAYDIDGYTF
.	TRBJ1-6	.	TRBV7-6	TGTGCCAGCAGCTTAGCCCAGAATTCACCCCTCCACTTT	CASSLAQNSPLHF
few	TRBJ2-2	TRBD1	TRBV25-1	TGTGCCAGCAGTGGATTACCGGGACAGGGGGATTTCACCGGGGAGCTGTTTTTT	CASSGLPGQGDFTGELFF
.	TRBJ2-1	.	TRBV7-9	TGTGCCAGCAGCTTAGCCGGGTCCCCCCACAATGAGCAGTTCTTC	CASSLAGSPHNEQFF
few	TRBJ2-1	.	TRBV5-4	TGTGCCAGCAGCTTCGCCCCACAGGGCTCCTACAATGAGCAGTTCTTC	CASSFAPQGSYNEQFF
.	TRBJ1-4	TRBD1	TRBV6-5	TGTGCCAGCAGGAAACGACAGGGCGGGGGGGAAAAACTGTTTTTT	CASRKRQGGGEKLFF
few	TRBJ1-2	TRBD1	TRBV7-9	TGTGCCAGCAGCTTAGCATACCGGGACAGGAGCTATGGCTACACCTTC	CASSLAYRDRSYGYTF
.	TRBJ2-2	.	TRBV23-1	TGCGCCAGCAGTCAAGACAGGACGAACACCGGGGAGCTGTTTTTT	CASSQDRTNTGELFF
.	TRBJ1-2	.	TRBV5-6	TGTGCCAGCAGCTCTCGACAACCTCGGGACGACTATGGCTACACCTTC	CASSSRQPRDDYGYTF